This T cell receptor (beta chain) is from a study of cytomegalovirus exposure and HLA in healthy donors. The germline gives CDR1 SGHRS, CDR2 YFSETQ. The CDR3 loop spans 16 amino acids. The PCR ran on 60 Vbeta and 13 Jbeta primers. Measured with immunoSEQ multiplex PCR; TCRdb has only the in-frame clones, and not every one. This repertoire shows 90,000 to 150,000 clones, around 77% found once; its top ten account for approximately 9.9%. This TCR was sampled from a man between 35 and 55 years old in good health and CMV-seropositive. Sequencing input: PBMCs. This rearrangement joins TRBV5-1 to TRBJ2-5, with TRBD2 identical over 11 bases. Near its end, the DNA agrees better with TRBJ2-7, so the J call may be wrong. CDR3 DNA: TGCGCCAGCAGCTTAACCGGGACTAGCGGAAAATACGAGCAGTACTTC. Protein sequence: CASSLTGTSGKYEQYF.